The TCR beta chain under discussion was sequenced for a study of T cells after yellow fever vaccination. Study-level results: Researchers cautioned that FACS-sorted repertoires could harbor abundant clonotypes contaminating from the bulk population. Post-booster repertoires contained most primary-vaccination clones again (approximately 95% CD4, 88% CD8).

Note on this clonotype: Its antigen is undetermined.

The CDR3 has 14 residues. V was trimmed by 5 bases and J by 6 bases, leaving 15 bases between them. Germline CDR1 SEHNR, CDR2 FQNEAQ (reference sequence). Generation of TCR cDNA used 5'RACE template switching (which added a universal primer site and UMIs). Each CDR3 protein gets one entry after TCRdb re-called the 5' RACE reads with MiXCR. Altogether 500,000 to 650,000 distinct CDR3 sequences are present, 17% being singletons, with the ten largest covering 17%. The receptor's source is a young man who received the YFV17D yellow fever vaccine. The sample consisted of PBMCs, taken 5 to 6 days after the first yellow fever vaccination. The J gene is TRBJ2-3, the V gene TRBV7-9; a weak D match, TRBD1 (5 bases). The CDR3 DNA reads TGTGCCAGCAGCCCCTGGTCTTACAGGGATACGCAGTATTTT. Encoded protein: CASSPWSYRDTQYF.